Shown below are 6 T cell receptor beta chains from a single sample sequenced in a study of T cell responses to AZD1222 COVID-19 vaccine. Repertoires were generated with immunoSEQ multiplex PCR, while TCRdb's copy carries only in-frame clones and drops some. The data hold 35,000 to 45,000 clones, with around 80% observed a single time. Sequencing used peripheral blood, obtained 28 days after the second AZD1222 dose. These receptors were collected from an adult who received the AZD1222 COVID-19 vaccine.

V is TRBV9 and J is TRBJ1-6; 7 bases map to TRBD1. CDR3 length: 15 amino acids. Germline-derived CDR1 and CDR2 are SGDLS and YYNGEE. Trimming cost V 0 bases and J 7 bases; bases outside gene matches: 4. CDR3 nucleotide sequence: TGTGCCAGCAGCGTAGGAGGGACAGAAAATTCACCCCTCCACTTT. As protein: CASSVGGTENSPLHF.

The chain has TRBV30 and TRBJ1-5; TRBD1 might be the D (6 bases). CDR3 length: 15 amino acids. Germline loops: CDR1 GTSNPN, CDR2 SVGIG (reference sequence). V lost 3 bases and J lost 1, with 13 bases in between. In DNA form, the CDR3 reads TGTGCCTGGAGCCAGGGGTCTAGGAGCAATCAGCCCCAGCATTTT. Translated: CAWSQGSRSNQPQHF.

This chain links TRBV16 with TRBJ1-2; 7 bases map to TRBD1. CDR3 size: 16 residues. Trimming at V came to 7 bases and at J to 5 bases, leaving 16 bases not matched to a gene. Germline values: CDR1 KGHSY, CDR2 FQNENV. The CDR3 here is CASTPLARDRPYGYTF. The CDR3 nucleotides are TGTGCCAGCACCCCACTCGCCAGGGACAGACCATATGGCTACACCTTC.

The chain links TRBV2 to TRBJ2-6; D may be TRBD1 (6 bases). Trimming took off 6 bases at V and 2 bases at J, with 11 bases between the two ends. The CDR3 loop spans 15 amino acids. Germline assignment: CDR1 SNHLY and CDR2 FYNNEI. CDR3 nucleotides: TGTGCCAGCAGCTTGACAGGTACTGGGGCCAACGTCCTGACTTTC. Its translation is CASSLTGTGANVLTF.

This clone has only one observation. This chain joins TRBV2 and TRBJ2-7; D is ambiguous. V was cut by 5 bases and J by 2 bases, with 13 bases left in between. This CDR3 is built from 14 residues. CDR1 and CDR2 from the germline V gene are SNHLY and FYNNEI. CDR3 sequence (DNA): TGTGCCAGCAGTTCAAGCCCTACCGCCTACGAGCAGTACTTC. It specifies CASSSSPTAYEQYF. Looking up the rest from reference TRBV2 and TRBJ2-7 gives the full variable domain: EPEVTQTPSHQVTQMGQEVILRCVPISNHLYFYWYRQILGQKVEFLVSFYNNEISEKSEIFDDQFSVERPDGSNFTLKIRSTKLEDSAMYFCASSSSPTAYEQYFGPGTRLTVT.

The V and J genes are TRBV11-2 and TRBJ2-2; maybe TRBD2 (6 bases). Germline CDR1 SGHAT, CDR2 FQNNGV. V lost 4 bases and J lost 7, with 19 bases in between. The CDR3 is 16 residues long. CDR3 loop: CASSSQPPRRDGELFF. CDR3 DNA: TGTGCCAGCAGCTCCCAACCGCCGAGGAGGGACGGGGAGCTGTTTTTT.